Sequencing of this T cell receptor beta chain was carried out in a study of identical twins. The V gene lost 6 bases and the J gene lost 10 bases, with 10 bases spanning the gap. CDR3 length: 10 amino acids. CDR1 is SQVTM, CDR2 ANQGSEA, per germline. Each cDNA held unique molecular identifiers, and template switching gave it a universal primer site. MiXCR, run by TCRdb on the 5' RACE reads, gives a single entry per CDR3 protein. The table records more than 400,000 distinct CDR3 sequences, 12% to 15% of them present only once. These data were likewise used in another study, on yellow fever vaccine responses in identical twins.

This sequence joins TRBV29-1 and TRBJ2-1; no definite D call. This receptor was identified in a woman between 18 and 29 years old in good health. Specimen: CD4+ T cells sorted from blood. The CDR3 nucleotides read TGCAGCGTGGCCATAGGGGAGCAGTTCTTC. Amino acids: CSVAIGEQFF.